Presented here are 21 T cell receptor beta chains from one specimen sequenced in a study of identifying expanded T cells in peripheral blood. The data were produced by immunoSEQ multiplex PCR, yet TCRdb's version contains in-frame clones alone and is incomplete. The sample shows 120,000 or so clones, more than 75% of them seen only once. Sequenced: blood. These receptors were taken from a person aged 18 to 75 in good health.

This clone was observed a single time. The V and J genes are TRBV6-1 and TRBJ2-1; possible D gene TRBD2, 5 bases. V was trimmed by 7 bases and J by 7 bases, leaving 14 bases between them. The CDR3 spans 13 residues. Per the germline V gene, CDR1 is MNHNS and CDR2 is SASEGT. The CDR3 loop reads CASKKTTVNEQFF. CDR3 nucleotides: TGTGCCAGCAAAAAGACTACGGTAAATGAGCAGTTCTTC.

The chain employs TRBV18 and TRBJ1-1; D is possibly TRBD1 (5 bases). There are 16 residues in the CDR3. V was shortened by 1 base and J by 5 bases, with 17 bases between the two germline ends. CDR1 KGHSH and CDR2 LQKENI come from the germline V gene. The CDR3 region has the DNA TGTGCCAGCTCACCACGGGCCTGGGGCGGTAATACTGAAGCTTTCTTT. Residues: CASSPRAWGGNTEAFF.

The chain combines TRBV5-1 with TRBJ1-5; D is possibly TRBD1 (6 bases). Germline CDR1 is SGHRS and CDR2 is YFSETQ. The V end was cut by 0 bases, the J end by 7 bases, with 14 bases between. The CDR3 length is 15 residues. The DNA for the CDR3 is TGCGCCAGCAGCTTGGCCGGGACACTAGGACAGCCCCAGCATTTT. Its translation is CASSLAGTLGQPQHF.

This chain joins TRBV6-5 and TRBJ2-1; 8 nucleotides match TRBD1. CDR1 and CDR2 (germline): MNHEY, SVGAGI. CDR3 length: 14 amino acids. V dropped 9 bases and J dropped 1; count of bases not matched to a gene: 5. Written as DNA, the CDR3 is TGTGCCAGTACTCGGGACAGGTCCTACAATGAGCAGTTCTTC. This gives the protein CASTRDRSYNEQFF.

Comments on this clone: Sequence at one end of the junction differs from germline and may be a read error. The chain joins TRBV5-4 to TRBJ1-3, with 8 bases aligning to TRBD1. Germline-derived CDR1 and CDR2 are SGHNT and YYREEE (reference sequence). The CDR3 totals 17 residues. CDR3 nucleotide sequence: TGCGCCAGCAGCCAACTCGACAGGGGAGTCTCTGGAAACACCATATATTTT. This encodes CASSQLDRGVSGNTIYF. Complete variable domain (other parts from reference TRBV5-4 and TRBJ1-3): ETGVTQSPTHLIKTRGQQVTLRCSSQSGHNTVSWYQQALGQGPQFIFQYYREEENGRGNFPPRFSGLQFPNYSSELNVNALELDDSALYLCASSQLDRGVSGNTIYFGEGSWLTVV.

The rearrangement uses TRBV19 and TRBJ1-5; TRBD1 might be the D (5 bases). The CDR3 spans 15 residues. Germline-derived CDR1 and CDR2 are LNHDA and SQIVND (reference sequence). The ends were cut back, 3 bases at V and 0 bases at J, with 9 bases in the middle. The CDR3 region is CASSIGAYSNQPQHF. The CDR3 DNA follows: TGTGCCAGTAGTATCGGGGCGTATAGCAATCAGCCCCAGCATTTT.

The chain uses TRBV7-9 and TRBJ2-3; D is uncertain. V gave up 7 bases and J gave up 5 bases, with 22 bases separating them. This CDR3 has 16 residues. The V gene's germline CDR1 is SEHNR and CDR2 FQNEAQ (reference sequence). CDR3 bases: TGTGCCAGCACCCCTCTCGGTCCGGTCGAAGGAGATACGCAGTATTTT. It translates to CASTPLGPVEGDTQYF.

A few counts support this clone. In the same sample, other DNA sequences code for this CDR3. The chain uses TRBV27 and TRBJ1-5, with D perhaps matching TRBD1 (5 bases). With 5 bases removed from V and 1 base from J, the gap between germline ends came to 12 bases. Germline assignment: CDR1 MNHEY and CDR2 SMNVEV (reference sequence). The CDR3 is 15 residues long. CDR3: CASSPRTYSNQPQHF. As DNA, the CDR3 is TGTGCCAGCAGTCCCCGGACATACAGCAATCAGCCCCAGCATTTT.

The genes are TRBV19 and TRBJ2-2; TRBD1 agrees at 10 bases. From germline, CDR1 is LNHDA and CDR2 SQIVND (reference sequence). Losses at the gene ends were 5 bases for V and 1 base for J; bases not matched to a gene: 4. This CDR3 comprises 16 residues. The CDR3 loop reads CASSLDRGRNTGELFF. CDR3 in DNA: TGTGCCAGTAGTCTCGACAGGGGGCGGAACACCGGGGAGCTGTTTTTT.

The rearrangement links TRBV4-3 to TRBJ1-2, with a possible D match to TRBD1 (5 bases). The V gene's germline CDR1 is LGHNA and CDR2 YSLEER. V lost 0 bases and J 5 bases, leaving 13 bases between the germline ends. CDR3 size: 15 residues. CDR3: CASSQDPTGTYGYTF. CDR3 nucleotides: TGCGCCAGCAGCCAAGATCCAACAGGAACTTATGGCTACACCTTC.

V gene TRBV28 combines with J gene TRBJ1-4, with a tentative D call TRBD1 (5 bases). Germline CDR1 reads MDHEN; CDR2 reads SYDVKM. The CDR3 extends over 17 amino acids. V was shortened by 7 bases and J by 7 bases, with 25 bases between the two germline ends. The CDR3 DNA reads as TGTGCCAGCACCGATCGGGGGACCCGTCTGGGGGGTGAAAAACTGTTTTTT. It codes for CASTDRGTRLGGEKLFF. Complete variable domain (other parts from reference TRBV28 and TRBJ1-4): DVKVTQSSRYLVKRTGEKVFLECVQDMDHENMFWYRQDPGLGLRLIYFSYDVKMKEKGDIPEGYSVSREKKERFSLILESASTNQTSMYLCASTDRGTRLGGEKLFFGSGTQLSVL.

The rearrangement uses TRBV6-1 and TRBJ1-2, with D perhaps matching TRBD1 (5 bases). CDR1 is MNHNS and CDR2 is SASEGT in the germline V gene. Trimming pared 7 bases from V and 14 bases from J, leaving 20 bases between. The CDR3 has 12 amino acids. In nucleotides, the CDR3 is TGTGCCAGCACTACCGACAGCGCCCTATTAACCTTC. Protein: CASTTDSALLTF.

This rearrangement joins TRBV27 to TRBJ1-1; TRBD1 might be the D (5 bases). The germline V gene has CDR1 MNHEY and CDR2 SMNVEV (reference sequence). This CDR3 contains 12 residues. V dropped 8 bases and J dropped 2 bases, with 9 bases sitting between them. In nucleotides, the CDR3 is TGTGCCAGCTTCGGGGGTAACACTGAAGCTTTCTTT. Its protein is CASFGGNTEAFF.

The chain recombines TRBV7-2 with TRBJ1-1; tentative D call: TRBD1 (6 bases). V lost 4 bases to trimming and J lost 4 bases, with 25 bases between them. Germline lookup yields CDR1 SGHTA and CDR2 FQGNSA. The CDR3 totals 18 residues. CDR3 coding DNA: TGTGCCAGCAGCTCCTCGATTAGACAGGCGCGACGGGGCACTGAAGCTTTCTTT. Its protein product is CASSSSIRQARRGTEAFF. Full variable domain (rest looked up from reference TRBV7-2 and TRBJ1-1): GAGVSQSPSNKVTEKGKDVELRCDPISGHTALYWYRQSLGQGLEFLIYFQGNSAPDKSGLPSDRFSAERTGGSVSTLTIQRTQQEDSAVYLCASSSSIRQARRGTEAFFGQGTRLTVV.

The chain carries TRBV5-1 and TRBJ1-2; TRBD1 matches at 7 bases. V shed 6 bases and J 9 bases; nucleotides not matched to a gene: 8. CDR1 and CDR2 (germline): SGHRS, YFSETQ. CDR3 length equals 12 residues. CDR3 sequence: CASIGGPGSYTF. CDR3 coding DNA: TGCGCCAGCATAGGGGGCCCCGGGAGCTACACCTTC.

The chain recombines TRBV5-1 with TRBJ1-2; maybe TRBD1 (5 bases). Germline V lookup: CDR1 SGHRS, CDR2 YFSETQ. Trimming cost V 3 bases and J 4 bases, with 13 bases left between them. This CDR3 has 14 residues. This CDR3 reads CASSWDPFGYGYTF. The CDR3 nucleotides read TGCGCCAGCAGCTGGGACCCCTTTGGCTATGGCTACACCTTC.

The V gene is TRBV5-4, the J gene TRBJ1-1, with a weak D call TRBD1 (5 bases). CDR1 and CDR2 (germline): SGHNT, YYREEE (reference sequence). The CDR3 is 12 amino acids. V lost 5 bases and J lost 4, with 9 bases in between. CDR3 region: CASRGGGTEAFF. In DNA, the CDR3 is TGTGCCAGCAGGGGGGGTGGCACTGAAGCTTTCTTT.

A word on this clone: This CDR3 is also generated by other DNA sequences in the sample. V gene TRBV11-2 combines with J gene TRBJ2-7; weak D call: TRBD2 (6 bases). Per the germline V gene, CDR1 is SGHAT and CDR2 is FQNNGV. The germline V and J ends were trimmed by 5 bases and 0 bases, with 17 bases remaining between them. CDR3 length: 16 amino acids. The CDR3 region has the DNA TGTGCCAGCAGCGACCCCGGGACTGGGAGCTCCTACGAGCAGTACTTC. Amino acids: CASSDPGTGSSYEQYF.

This chain joins TRBV15 and TRBJ1-5; D not resolved. The V end was cut by 1 base, the J end by 7 bases, with 8 bases between. This CDR3 is built from 13 residues. The germline gives CDR1 LNHNV, CDR2 YYDKDF (reference sequence). CDR3 protein: CATSRVGDQPQHF. The CDR3 nucleotides read TGTGCCACCAGCAGAGTCGGAGACCAGCCCCAGCATTTT.

The V and J genes are TRBV27 and TRBJ1-4; D unclear. V shed 6 bases and J shed 8 bases, with 10 bases lying between them. There are 12 residues in the CDR3. Per the germline V gene, CDR1 is MNHEY and CDR2 is SMNVEV (reference sequence). For the CDR3, the DNA is TGTGCCAGCAGGGGCTTGAGAGAAAAACTGTTTTTT. Translated, it gives CASRGLREKLFF. Variable domain in full (rest from reference TRBV27 and TRBJ1-4): EAQVTQNPRYLITVTGKKLTVTCSQNMNHEYMSWYRQDPGLGLRQIYYSMNVEVTDKGDVPEGYKVSRKEKRNFPLILESPSPNQTSLYFCASRGLREKLFFGSGTQLSVL.

The chain is built from TRBV2 and TRBJ1-6, with 11 nucleotides matching TRBD1. There are 15 residues in the CDR3. Germline CDR1 SNHLY, CDR2 FYNNEI. Trimming took 7 bases from V and 7 from J; bases not matched to a gene: 6. This chain's CDR3 is CASTRTGGMNSPLHF. The CDR3 DNA is TGTGCCAGCACCCGGACAGGGGGCATGAATTCACCCCTCCACTTT. The complete variable domain, with remaining parts taken from reference TRBV2 and TRBJ1-6, reads EPEVTQTPSHQVTQMGQEVILRCVPISNHLYFYWYRQILGQKVEFLVSFYNNEISEKSEIFDDQFSVERPDGSNFTLKIRSTKLEDSAMYFCASTRTGGMNSPLHFGNGTRLTVT.